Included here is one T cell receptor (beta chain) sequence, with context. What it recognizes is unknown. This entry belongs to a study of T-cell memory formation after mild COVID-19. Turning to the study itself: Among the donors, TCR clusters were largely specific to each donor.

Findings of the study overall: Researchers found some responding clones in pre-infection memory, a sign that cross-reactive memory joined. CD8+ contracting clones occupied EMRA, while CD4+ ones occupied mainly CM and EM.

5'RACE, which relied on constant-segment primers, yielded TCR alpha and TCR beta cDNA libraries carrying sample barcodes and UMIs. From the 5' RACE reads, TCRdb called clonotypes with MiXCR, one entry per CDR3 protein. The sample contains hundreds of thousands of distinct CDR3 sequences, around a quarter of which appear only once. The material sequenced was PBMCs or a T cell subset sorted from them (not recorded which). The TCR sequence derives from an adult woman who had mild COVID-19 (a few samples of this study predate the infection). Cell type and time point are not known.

The CDR3 is CSVGGLAVDTQYF. The DNA for the CDR3 is TGCAGCGTTGGTGGACTAGCAGTAGATACGCAGTATTTT. This chain links TRBV29-1 with TRBJ2-3; 8 bases map to TRBD2. The CDR3 is 13 residues long. Unmatched junction bases numbered 5, after V lost 4 bases and J lost 5 bases. CDR1 is SQVTM, CDR2 ANQGSEA, per germline.